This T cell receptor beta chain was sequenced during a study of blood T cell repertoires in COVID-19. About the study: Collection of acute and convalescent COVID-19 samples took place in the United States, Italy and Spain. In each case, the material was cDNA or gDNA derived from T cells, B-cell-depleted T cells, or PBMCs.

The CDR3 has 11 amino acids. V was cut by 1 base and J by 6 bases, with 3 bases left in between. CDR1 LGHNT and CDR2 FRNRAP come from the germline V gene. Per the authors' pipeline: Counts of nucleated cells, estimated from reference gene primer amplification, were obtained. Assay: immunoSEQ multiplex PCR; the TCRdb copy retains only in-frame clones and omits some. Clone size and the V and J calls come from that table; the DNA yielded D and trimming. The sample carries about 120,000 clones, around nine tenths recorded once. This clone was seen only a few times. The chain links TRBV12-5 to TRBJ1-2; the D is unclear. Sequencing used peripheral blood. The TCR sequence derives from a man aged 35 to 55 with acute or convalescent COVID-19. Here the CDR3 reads CASGLDNGYTF. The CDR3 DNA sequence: TGTGCTAGTGGTTTGGACAATGGCTACACCTTC. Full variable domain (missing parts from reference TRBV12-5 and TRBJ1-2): DARVTQTPRHKVTEMGQEVTMRCQPILGHNTVFWYRQTMMQGLELLAYFRNRAPLDDSGMPKDRFSAEMPDATLATLKIQPSEPRDSAVYFCASGLDNGYTFGSGTRLTVV.